These 15 T cell receptor beta chains came from one sample sequenced in a study of PD-1 blockade in classical Hodgkin lymphoma. The table came from immunoSEQ multiplex PCR; TCRdb's copy has only in-frame clones and leaves some out. The sample holds almost 95,000 clones, around 80% seen once. Time point in this sample: cycle 4 day 1 (C4D1), after six to seven weeks of nivolumab. All patients experienced relapse after autologous stem cell transplantation, and brentuximab vedotin exposure was variable. Specimen: peripheral blood mononuclear cells (PBMCs), collected before the fourth cycle of nivolumab. Receptor source: a human donor with classical Hodgkin lymphoma.

The chain uses TRBV6-5 and TRBJ2-2; D possibly corresponds to TRBD1 (7 bases). Germline V lookup: CDR1 MNHEY, CDR2 SVGAGI. The CDR3 totals 14 residues. The V end was cut by 7 bases, the J end by 5 bases, with 14 bases between. CDR3 nucleotide sequence: TGTGCCAGCACCAAACCAGGGGGGACCGGGGAGCTGTTTTTT. This encodes CASTKPGGTGELFF.

The gene calls are TRBV5-6 and TRBJ1-2; D remains ambiguous. The length of the CDR3 is 13 residues. Germline CDR1 SGHDT, CDR2 YYEEEE. V lost 4 bases, J lost 8 bases, and 15 bases lay in between. DNA for the CDR3: TGTGCCAGCAGCGTCCTCCCTATTGAGGGCTACACCTTC. Translation gives CASSVLPIEGYTF.

This clone was seen more than once but under ten times. The CDR3 region has the DNA TGTGCCAGCAGTTCCGGCCTGAGCGCTTACGAGCAGTACTTC. Translated, it gives CASSSGLSAYEQYF. This sequence joins TRBV28 and TRBJ2-7; unclear D gene. The CDR3 has 14 residues. CDR1 is MDHEN and CDR2 is SYDVKM in the germline V gene. Deletions cut 4 bases from V and 4 bases from J, with 14 bases between. The entire variable domain, with the rest obtained from reference TRBV28 and TRBJ2-7, is as follows: DVKVTQSSRYLVKRTGEKVFLECVQDMDHENMFWYRQDPGLGLRLIYFSYDVKMKEKGDIPEGYSVSREKKERFSLILESASTNQTSMYLCASSSGLSAYEQYFGPGTRLTVT.

The chain carries TRBV7-9 and TRBJ2-6, with 7 bases aligning to TRBD1. This CDR3 is 16 amino acids long. V lost 4 bases to trimming and J lost 0 bases; unmatched junction nucleotides: 3. The germline CDR1 and CDR2 sequences are SEHNR and FQNEAQ (reference sequence). CDR3 bases: TGTGCCAGCAGCTGGACAGGTAGCTCTGGGGCCAACGTCCTGACTTTC. Protein product: CASSWTGSSGANVLTF.

V and J are TRBV2 and TRBJ2-7; 12 bases agree with TRBD2. From germline, CDR1 is SNHLY and CDR2 FYNNEI. V was clipped by 6 bases and J by 7 bases; unmatched bases: 13. This CDR3 contains 16 residues. The CDR3: CASRRLAGGTLGEQYF. The CDR3 region has the DNA TGTGCCAGCAGGAGGCTAGCGGGAGGGACCCTGGGTGAGCAGTACTTC.

This clone was seen once. The CDR3 spells CASSPQGRDTEAFF. The CDR3, as DNA: TGTGCCAGCAGCCCCCAGGGGCGGGACACTGAAGCTTTCTTT. The chain joins TRBV7-9 to TRBJ1-1; the D gene is possibly TRBD1 (6 bases). The length of the CDR3 is 14 residues. The V gene lost 5 bases and the J gene lost 3 bases, with 13 bases spanning the gap. From germline, CDR1 is SEHNR and CDR2 FQNEAQ (reference sequence).

The rearrangement uses TRBV28 and TRBJ2-2; TRBD1 matches at 10 bases. The length of the CDR3 is 16 residues. The V segment lost 5 bases and the J segment 4 bases; nucleotides outside the gene matches: 7. Germline lookup yields CDR1 MDHEN and CDR2 SYDVKM. Here the CDR3 reads CASSPLGQGVTGELFF. CDR3 bases: TGTGCCAGCAGTCCCCTTGGACAGGGGGTCACCGGGGAGCTGTTTTTT.

The V call is TRBV5-4, the J call TRBJ2-5, with 8 bases matching TRBD2. The CDR3 contains 15 residues. V was clipped by 3 bases and J by 4 bases; unmatched bases: 8. CDR1 is SGHNT and CDR2 is YYREEE in the germline V gene (reference sequence). CDR3 in DNA: TGTGCCAGCAGCTGGAAGCGGGAGTGGGGAGAGACCCAGTACTTC. It codes for CASSWKREWGETQYF. Variable domain in full (rest from reference TRBV5-4 and TRBJ2-5): ETGVTQSPTHLIKTRGQQVTLRCSSQSGHNTVSWYQQALGQGPQFIFQYYREEENGRGNFPPRFSGLQFPNYSSELNVNALELDDSALYLCASSWKREWGETQYFGPGTRLLVL.

The gene calls are TRBV2 and TRBJ2-3; 8 nucleotides agree with TRBD1. This CDR3 is 14 amino acids long. J lost 3 bases, V lost 6 bases, and 5 bases had no gene match. Germline V gives CDR1 SNHLY, CDR2 FYNNEI. The CDR3: CASRENRGTDTQYF. The DNA of the CDR3 is TGTGCCAGCAGAGAGAACAGGGGGACAGATACGCAGTATTTT.

This chain joins TRBV6-5 and TRBJ2-7; 11 bases are a match to TRBD1. The CDR3 loop spans 15 amino acids. Germline assignment: CDR1 MNHEY and CDR2 SVGAGI. V lost 3 bases, J lost 6 bases, and 7 bases stayed unmatched. The CDR3 sequence is CASSYTGQGASEQYF. The DNA of the CDR3 is TGTGCCAGCAGTTATACCGGACAGGGGGCTTCCGAGCAGTACTTC.

DNA for the CDR3: TGTGCCAGCTCGACCAGGGCAGTGAACACTGAAGCTTTCTTT. It codes for CASSTRAVNTEAFF. The V call is TRBV18, the J call TRBJ1-1, with TRBD1 as a possible D gene (5 bases). Germline values: CDR1 KGHSH, CDR2 LQKENI. CDR3 length equals 14 residues. Trimming took 6 bases from V and 0 from J, leaving 11 bases between them. The entire variable domain, with the rest obtained from reference TRBV18 and TRBJ1-1, is as follows: NAGVMQNPRHLVRRRGQEARLRCSPMKGHSHVYWYRQLPEEGLKFMVYLQKENIIDESGMPKERFSAEFPKEGPSILRIQQVVRGDSAAYFCASSTRAVNTEAFFGQGTRLTVV.

The gene calls are TRBV7-2 and TRBJ2-7; D may be TRBD2 (5 bases). Germline loops: CDR1 SGHTA, CDR2 FQGNSA. CDR3 length equals 14 residues. Trimming stripped 3 bases from V and 4 bases from J, with 13 bases between. CDR3 bases: TGTGCCAGCAGCTTTGTAATTGAGGGATACGAGCAGTACTTC. It codes for CASSFVIEGYEQYF.

The rearrangement joins TRBV2 to TRBJ2-1; weak D call: TRBD2 (5 bases). The ends were cut back, 5 bases at V and 0 bases at J, with 11 bases in the middle. In germline, CDR1 is SNHLY, CDR2 FYNNEI. The length of the CDR3 is 15 residues. In DNA, the CDR3 is TGTGCCAGCAGTAAACTAGTCAGCTCCTACAATGAGCAGTTCTTC. It encodes CASSKLVSSYNEQFF.

V and J are TRBV6-4 and TRBJ1-2; D perhaps matches TRBD1 (6 bases). The CDR3 totals 13 residues. CDR1 and CDR2 (germline): MRHNA, SNTAGT. Trimming removed 3 bases from V and 5 bases from J, with 10 bases in between. As DNA, the CDR3 is TGTGCCAGCAGTGAACGAGGGGGATATGGCTACACCTTC. The encoded protein is CASSERGGYGYTF.

This chain joins TRBV15 and TRBJ1-5; TRBD1 matches 8 bases. Germline V gives CDR1 LNHNV, CDR2 YYDKDF (reference sequence). With V trimmed by 8 bases and J by 6 bases, 6 bases remained unmatched. The CDR3 sequence is 13 residues long. This chain's CDR3 is CATQTGAGQPQHF. The CDR3 nucleotides read TGTGCCACCCAGACAGGGGCGGGTCAGCCCCAGCATTTT.